This T cell receptor beta chain stems from a study of T cells in Graves' hyperthyroidism and ophthalmopathy (dated by TCRdb to the late 2010s). Broadly, across the study: Peripheral blood samples were taken at the time of initial diagnosis, prior to any treatment. In roughly six Graves' hyperthyroidism patients, the study also compared T-cell repertoires from thyroid tissue with T-cell repertoires from blood. TCR Vbeta CDR3 sequencing of 120 to 150 peripheral blood samples (approximately 44 ophthalmopathy, around 80 hyperthyroidism and approximately 17 progressor patients) is reported in the paper. After blood sampling, hyperthyroidism patients were treated with methimazole at a starting dose of 30 mg daily, and ophthalmopathy patients were treated with high-dose intravenous methylprednisolone. TCR V-J signatures able to tell the groups apart were searched for in a discovery cohort of 95 or so patients, of whom roughly 42 had Graves' ophthalmopathy and some 60 had stable Graves' hyperthyroidism. The approximately 100 discovery patients were randomly split 7:3 into training and test sets. Prospective prediction of ophthalmopathy was tested in an independent validation cohort of fewer than 20 hyperthyroidism patients and 15 to 17 patients who later progressed to ophthalmopathy.

From the cysteine up to the phenylalanine, the CDR3 has a length of 18 residues. The retained sequence is limited to the CDR3, 54 bases, with the frame set at the first base. V is trimmed back by 0 bases and J by 5 bases, and the junction contains 15 bases that no gene match accounts for. TCR beta CDR3 regions were amplified from RNA transcripts. For the first round of RT-PCR on the TCR CDR3, the HTBI primer set was used together with the Qiagen OneStep RT-PCR kit. Libraries were constructed in a second round of multiplex PCR, after which size selection and purification were performed. Paired-end sequencing of the libraries was performed with 100 bp reads on an Illumina HiSeq2000. In the authors' own workflow: Raw data were processed with SOAPnuke, discarding reads with adapters, uncalled bases, mean Phred below 15, or no exact constant-primer or identifier match. High-quality paired reads were merged with COPE v1.2.5, and unique nucleotide sequences were defined as clonotypes. MiTCR v1.1 was used to align clonotypes to the IMGT TRBV, TRBD and TRBJ reference segments. The analysis included only V-J combinations with a frequency above 0.0001, which together covered roughly 99% of the repertoires. The TCS score was defined as F50 (clonal expansion) divided by E x V (chaos), with BLOSUM62-based TCRdist calculated between CDR3 peptides within each V-J. Welch's t-statistics and random forest reduced roughly 530 V-J features to fewer than 15, which were used in a naive Bayes classifier (R e1071). TCRdb reran the public reads through fastp at Q25 and MiXCR, keeping productive beta chains. Records with the same CDR3 protein are collapsed into one entry carrying the most frequent genes and DNA. What appears here as the V and J calls and clone size reflects TCRdb's work, not the paper's. This sample has over 350,000 distinct CDR3 sequences in its table, and 18% of those were observed once. Over 35% of the sample comes from the top ten.

Study-wide conclusions, independent of this receptor: Sample size was not statistically predetermined, and investigators were not blinded to group allocation. During validation, the model predicted progression to ophthalmopathy a median of about 5.9 months ahead of onset, with approximately 70% sensitivity and about 72% specificity. In cross-validation, a model built on a 13 V-J signature told ophthalmopathy apart from stable hyperthyroidism with approximately 90% sensitivity and approximately 81% specificity, and in testing the same model reached 80%/75%. Most expanded thyroid clonotypes (frequency above 0.001) were also detected in blood, a finding suggesting that blood repertoires may reflect thyroid immune responses.

To note about this clonotype: The target of this receptor is not known. No base quality values were provided; no much bigger clone lies one nucleotide off.

Ophthalmopathy patients had moderately to severely active disease, Clinical Activity Score of at least 3, NOSPECS grade of at least 4, and duration under 3 months. Any patient with an uncontrolled infection, another autoimmune disease, pregnancy or lactation was excluded. Clinical symptoms, serum thyroxine and TRAb, thyroid ultrasound, and orbital computed tomography formed the basis for the diagnoses. PBMCs were isolated from more than 8 ml of fresh peripheral blood by Ficoll-Paque density gradient centrifugation. Total RNA was extracted using Trizol reagent, and RNA quality was assessed on an Agilent 2100 Bioanalyzer.

Sequenced sample: blood. The receptor chain draws on TRBV6-7 and TRBJ1-2; TRBD1 lines up with 7 middle nucleotides. TRBV6-7 is treated as an ORF (open reading frame) with a function not yet certain. The sequence derives from a man younger than 35 with Graves' ophthalmopathy. The sequence in DNA is TGTGCCAGCAGTTACTCGTTGACAGGGCCCGATGGGGGTTATGGCTACACCTTC. It is translated as CASSYSLTGPDGGYGYTF.